Sequencing of this T cell receptor beta chain was carried out in a study of response to subunit inactivated influenza vaccine. This CDR3 is built from 16 residues. V lost 7 bases and J 4 bases, leaving 20 bases between the germline ends. CDR1 is MDHEN, CDR2 SYDVKM, per germline. From the RT-PCR reads, TCRdb called clonotypes with MiXCR, one entry per CDR3 protein. The repertoire holds under 200,000 distinct CDR3 sequences, with around 12% as singletons. This clonotype came up many times. The same sample was also used in a study of T cells expressing NK-cell markers. From that study: 5'RACE template switching with UMIs produced the TCR beta cDNA. HCMV seropositivity characterized most of the eight sequenced donors, and seronegativity one.

The chain joins TRBV28 to TRBJ2-1; no definite D call. The input for sequencing was CD8+ T cells sorted from PBMCs, taken less than 13 days after vaccination. This TCR was recovered from a man aged 50 or older who received an inactivated influenza vaccine. The CDR3 DNA follows: TGTGCCAGCACGCGAAACGGACGAGGCCCATACAATGAGCAGTTCTTC. Amino acid sequence: CASTRNGRGPYNEQFF.